This T cell receptor beta chain appears in the sequencing data of a study of Ad26.COV2.S vaccination and SARS-CoV-2 variants. Study as a whole: Of the COV1001 trial arms, the Ad26.COV2.S arm included the donor. Ad26.COV2.S shots went into the muscle once or twice, 56 days apart.

Details on this clone: As yet, its antigen is unknown.

Described treatment: 15 to 20 received Ad26.COV2.S at low or high dose, single or two shots; roughly five received placebo; per-sample allocation not given. Day 63 after the first vaccine or placebo injection was the time point for sampling. Expressing Wuhan-strain SARS-CoV-2 spike, an Ad26 vector served as the vaccine. TCRdb keeps only in-frame clones here, not all; method: immunoSEQ multiplex PCR. The sample has over 250,000 clones; about 90% are singletons. Germline assignment: CDR1 SQVTM and CDR2 ANQGSEA. Between the trimmed V and J ends, which lost 4 bases and 0 bases, there was a span of 9 bases. The length of the CDR3 is 13 residues. Study-level findings and limits: Substantial breadth was reportedly displayed by spike-specific CD8+ and CD4+ T cell responses after vaccination.

V gene TRBV29-1 combines with J gene TRBJ1-1; no clear D. The TCR comes from a person between 18 and 65 years old who received the Ad26.COV2.S COVID-19 vaccine or a placebo. This specimen was peripheral blood, taken in a trial of Ad26.COV2.S vaccine versus placebo. The CDR3 nucleotides are TGCAGCGTTGTCACAGTAATGAACACTGAAGCTTTCTTT. Its translation is CSVVTVMNTEAFF.